The clone carrying this T cell receptor (beta chain) was recorded a few times. Its antigen is as yet unknown. The CDR3 loop spans 11 amino acids. Trimming cost V 2 bases and J 0 bases, with 2 bases left between them. In germline, CDR1 is DFQATT, CDR2 SNEGSKA (reference sequence). Study results and caveats: Greatest tumor Treg TCR overlap was with tumor naive CD4+ cells.

Semi-nested PCR with Nested Universal Primer A followed constant-region reverse priming of full-length variable regions. TCRdb reanalysed the 5' RACE reads using MiXCR and keeps one entry per CDR3 protein. The sample lists approximately 42,000 distinct CDR3 sequences; roughly 29% were seen once. Memory CD4+ T cells were sorted as CD4+CD45RO+CD25- cells. The sequencing sample was made of memory CD4+ T cells sorted from a lymph node. Indicated subset: memory CD4+ T cells, CD4+CD45RO+CD25-. This sequence was found in a female donor with breast cancer. The rearrangement joins TRBV20-1 to TRBJ2-7; D is unclear. The CDR3 DNA follows: TGCAGTGCTAGACCCTCCTACGAGCAGTACTTC. Protein: CSARPSYEQYF.